The source of this T cell receptor (beta chain) is a study of T cell responses to AZD1222 COVID-19 vaccine. Germline V gene data show CDR1 as LGHDT and CDR2 as YNNKEL (reference sequence). Trimming cost V 2 bases and J 6 bases, with 8 bases left between them. There are 14 residues in the CDR3. Clones were sequenced by immunoSEQ multiplex PCR, and TCRdb holds only the in-frame ones, with some missing. The sample shows about 120,000 clones, 75% to 90% of them seen only once. The gene calls are TRBV3-1 (or the pseudogene TRBV3-2) and TRBJ1-6; D gene ambiguous. Sequenced here: peripheral blood, sampled on day 0 of AZD1222 vaccination. The receptor's source is an adult in good health. The CDR3 DNA reads TGTGCCAGCAGCCAAAAGGTCCGTAATTCACCCCTCCACTTT. Its translation is CASSQKVRNSPLHF.